This T cell receptor (beta chain) originates from a study of T-cell reconstitution after alpha-beta-depleted transplantation in children. During its preparation, the TCRbeta library received unique molecular identifiers. TCRdb re-called the PCR reads through MiXCR, storing one row per CDR3 protein. The profile shows some 390,000 distinct CDR3 sequences, 20% of them singletons. The CDR3 runs 13 residues. Trimming removed 0 bases from V and 8 bases from J, with 10 bases in between. Germline V gives CDR1 ENHRY, CDR2 SYGVKD. This sequence was found in a human donor who donated a stem cell graft to a child with acute myeloid leukemia. The chain joins TRBV10-3 to TRBJ1-2, with unresolved D. The sequencing here drew on PBMCs from the stem cell graft donor, taken from the stem cell graft. The CDR3 DNA follows: TGTGCCATCAGTGAGTCTCGTCTTGCGGGCTACACCTTC. Its protein product is CAISESRLAGYTF.